This T cell receptor (beta chain) was sequenced during a study of blood T cell repertoires in COVID-19. Study details: Sources were T cells, B-cell-depleted T cells, or PBMCs; the material itself was cDNA or gDNA.

The CDR3 is 14 residues long. The V gene lost 3 bases and the J gene lost 0 bases, with 9 bases spanning the gap. The germline CDR1 and CDR2 sequences are SGHVS and FNYEAQ. Produced via immunoSEQ multiplex PCR; TCRdb's table is partial and in-frame only. This sample has 150,000 to 200,000 clones, with about 81% found just once. The V call is TRBV7-6, the J call TRBJ2-7; D is unclear. Sequenced input: peripheral blood. The receptor comes from a woman aged 80 or older with COVID-19, enrolled during active disease. DNA for the CDR3: TGTGCCAGCAGCTTGCTTACGAGCTCCTACGAGCAGTACTTC. It translates to CASSLLTSSYEQYF.